This T cell receptor (beta chain) stems from a study of tumor-infiltrating lymphocytes in primary liver carcinoma. Across the whole study: Cases comprised patients with primary liver carcinoma who received surgical resection.

Starting material of 500 ng total RNA yielded TCR beta cDNA via a constant-region primer. For TCR beta, libraries were produced by three nested multiplex PCR rounds using slightly modified ARM-PCR. Each of the first two PCR rounds ran approximately 11 cycles with TRBV1-TRBV30 forward and C-beta reverse primers. TCRdb called the multiplex PCR reads again in MiXCR, with one record for every CDR3 protein. The sample contains some 200,000 distinct CDR3 sequences, about 61% of which appear only once. Broader study findings: Bulk unsorted samples prevented comparison of CD4+ and CD8+ repertoires.

CDR3 length: 15 amino acids. Germline CDR1 SGHRS, CDR2 YFSETQ. The V and J ends lost 0 bases and 0 bases respectively, with 10 bases between them. Unsorted whole blood yielded blood RNA, and germline DNA was extracted as well. A sample of roughly 4 milliliters of peripheral blood was taken before surgery. This clonotype appeared a few times. Its antigen is not identified. This chain uses TRBV5-1 with TRBJ2-7, with D perhaps TRBD1 or TRBD2 (5 bases each). The source of this sequence is a woman in her sixties with primary liver carcinoma and hepatitis B virus infection. The material sequenced was peripheral blood. The CDR3 DNA sequence: TGCGCCAGCAGCTTGGATCCAGGGAGCTCCTACGAGCAGTACTTC. Protein sequence: CASSLDPGSSYEQYF. The variable domain in full, completed from reference TRBV5-1 and TRBJ2-7, reads KAGVTQTPRYLIKTRGQQVTLSCSPISGHRSVSWYQQTPGQGLQFLFEYFSETQRNKGNFPGRFSGRQFSNSRSEMNVSTLELGDSALYLCASSLDPGSSYEQYFGPGTRLTVT.